This is a list of T cell receptor beta chains from one sample in a study of cytomegalovirus exposure and HLA in healthy donors. TCRdb's table, derived via immunoSEQ multiplex PCR, lists solely in-frame clones and lacks some. The sample carries approximately 160,000 clones, approximately 75% recorded once. Sequences were obtained from PBMCs. The source is a woman under 30 in good health and CMV-seronegative. Both conserved end residues are part of each CDR3. A D gene is named only where the DNA matches it firmly. Clone sizes are given selectively: once, few, many, or a class where the clone is expanded.

cdr3_nt,cdr3_aa,clone_size,d_call,v_call,j_call
TGCGCCAGCAGCGGTGGGACTAGCGGAAATACGCAGTATTTT,CASSGGTSGNTQYF,NA,TRBD2,TRBV5-1,TRBJ2-3
TGTGCCAGCAGTGAAGACCCCGGACTAGGAAACACCATATATTTT,CASSEDPGLGNTIYF,NA,NA,TRBV6-1,TRBJ1-3
TGTGCCAGCAGCTTTGACAGGTCGAACACTGAAGCTTTCTTT,CASSFDRSNTEAFF,NA,NA,TRBV5-5,TRBJ1-1
TGTGCCAGCAGTGAACCGAGGGAGGGAACCTACAATGAGCAGTTCTTC,CASSEPREGTYNEQFF,few,TRBD2,TRBV2,TRBJ2-1
TGCGCCAGCAGCCCCGGCGGCGGGGAGACCCAGTACTTC,CASSPGGGETQYF,NA,NA,TRBV5-1,TRBJ2-5
TGTGCCAGTAGTCCCCTTAGCGACAAGCGGGACAATGAGCAGTTCTTC,CASSPLSDKRDNEQFF,NA,NA,TRBV19,TRBJ2-1
TGTGCCAGCAGTGAAGGGACTAGCACCGGGGAGCTGTTTTTT,CASSEGTSTGELFF,NA,TRBD2,TRBV6-1,TRBJ2-2
TGTGCCAGCATCAGGACTGGCTCGGGCAATCAGCCCCAGCATTTT,CASIRTGSGNQPQHF,NA,NA,TRBV6-5,TRBJ1-5
TGTGCCAGCAGTCCCGACAGGGGGCGAGGCTACACCTTC,CASSPDRGRGYTF,once,TRBD1,TRBV28,TRBJ1-2
TGTGCCAGCAGTTTATCCCGGGAAAGAGGCACTGAAGCTTTCTTT,CASSLSRERGTEAFF,NA,NA,TRBV27,TRBJ1-1
TGTGCCAGCCGATTCGGGGGAGGCGGAACTGAAGCTTTCTTT,CASRFGGGGTEAFF,NA,NA,TRBV7-8,TRBJ1-1
TGTGCCAGCAGGGAGGGTTTTGCTTCCTACGAGCAGTACTTC,CASREGFASYEQYF,NA,NA,TRBV2,TRBJ2-7
TGTGCCAGCAGCCCCTATCGGGGGACCGGGGCCAACGTCCTGACTTTC,CASSPYRGTGANVLTF,NA,NA,TRBV5-8,TRBJ2-6
TGTGCCAGCAGCCTGGCAGGGGCGTCAGACACTGAAGCTTTCTTT,CASSLAGASDTEAFF,few,NA,TRBV7-8,TRBJ1-1
TGCGCCAGCAGTCGTGGCCCCCCTAACAGGGGTGGCGAAAAACTGTTTTTT,CASSRGPPNRGGEKLFF,once,TRBD1,TRBV5-1,TRBJ1-4
TGTGCCAGCAGTTACTCAGCGGGAGGTACGAGGAATGAGCAGTTCTTC,CASSYSAGGTRNEQFF,NA,TRBD2,TRBV6-6,TRBJ2-1
TGTGCCAGCAGCCAAGTTCCAGGGGCAGACTATGGCTACACCTTC,CASSQVPGADYGYTF,NA,NA,TRBV4-2,TRBJ1-2
TGTGCCAGCAGCCAGGATCGCTACGAGCAGTACTTC,CASSQDRYEQYF,NA,NA,TRBV5-4,TRBJ2-7
TGTGCCAGCTCACTCACTACGCCCACCCACAATGAGCAGTTCTTC,CASSLTTPTHNEQFF,NA,NA,TRBV18,TRBJ2-1
TGTGCCAGCAGGTCCGTAGACAGGGAACCCTTGGGGCAGTACTTC,CASRSVDREPLGQYF,NA,TRBD1,TRBV28,TRBJ2-7
TGTGCCAGCAGCCTTGGTGGACTAGCGGGAGGCCACGAGCAGTACTTC,CASSLGGLAGGHEQYF,NA,TRBD2,TRBV5-5,TRBJ2-7
TGTGCCAGCAGCTTAGAAGAGTACACTGAAGCTTTCTTT,CASSLEEYTEAFF,NA,NA,TRBV7-9,TRBJ1-1
TGTGCCAGCAGCTTACGGACAGGGGGCGGAGAGCAGTACTTC,CASSLRTGGGEQYF,NA,TRBD1,TRBV13,TRBJ2-7
TGCGCCAGCAGACGTCCGGGGTCTGACGAGCAGTACTTC,CASRRPGSDEQYF,NA,NA,TRBV5-1,TRBJ2-7
TGTGCCAGCACCTGGACAGCCAGCTCTGGGGCCAACGTCCTGACTTTC,CASTWTASSGANVLTF,NA,NA,TRBV7-9,TRBJ2-6
TGCGCCAGCAGGAAAGGGGGCAGGGATAACATTCAGTACTTC,CASRKGGRDNIQYF,once,TRBD1,TRBV5-1,TRBJ2-4
TGCGCCAGCAGTGGACAGCGGAACACTGAAGCTTTCTTT,CASSGQRNTEAFF,NA,NA,TRBV10-1,TRBJ1-1
TGTGCCAGCAGCTTTCGCACAGGGATAACTAATGAAAAACTGTTTTTT,CASSFRTGITNEKLFF,NA,NA,TRBV11-2,TRBJ1-4
TGTGCCAGCAGCCTAACCGGGACAGATACGCAGTATTTT,CASSLTGTDTQYF,NA,NA,TRBV11-3,TRBJ2-3